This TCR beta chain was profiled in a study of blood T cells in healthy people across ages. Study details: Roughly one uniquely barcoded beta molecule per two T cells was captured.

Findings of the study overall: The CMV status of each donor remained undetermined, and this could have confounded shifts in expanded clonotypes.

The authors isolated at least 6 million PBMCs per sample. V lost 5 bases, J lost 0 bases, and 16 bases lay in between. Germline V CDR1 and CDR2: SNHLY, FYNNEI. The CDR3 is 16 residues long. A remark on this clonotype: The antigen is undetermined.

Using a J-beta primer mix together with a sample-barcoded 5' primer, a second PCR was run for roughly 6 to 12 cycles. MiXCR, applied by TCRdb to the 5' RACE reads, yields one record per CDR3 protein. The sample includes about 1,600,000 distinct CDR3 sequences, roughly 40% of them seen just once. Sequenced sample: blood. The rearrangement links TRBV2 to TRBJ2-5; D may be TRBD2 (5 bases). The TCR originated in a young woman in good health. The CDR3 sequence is CASSLKGSADQETQYF. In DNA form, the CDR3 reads TGTGCCAGCAGTCTGAAGGGTAGCGCCGACCAAGAGACCCAGTACTTC.